Each of the 25 T cell receptor beta chains below was sequenced from the same sample in a study of shared clonotypes between healthy human individuals. Sequencing was performed with immunoSEQ multiplex PCR; in TCRdb, only in-frame clones are kept and a portion is missing. The sample lists some 2.1 million clones; roughly 96% were seen once. Sequencing input: naive CD4+ T cells sorted from blood. Subset meaning: CD45RA+ positively selected. The source is a man younger than 30 in good health.

The chain joins TRBV7-9 to TRBJ2-7; D possibly corresponds to TRBD1 (6 bases). The CDR3 totals 14 residues. The V gene's germline CDR1 is SEHNR and CDR2 FQNEAQ (reference sequence). Trimming removed 6 bases from V and 6 bases from J, with 18 bases in between. The CDR3 here is CASRPQGVAGEQYF. CDR3 nucleotides: TGTGCCAGCAGACCACAGGGAGTGGCTGGCGAGCAGTACTTC.

This clone was found many times. This sequence joins TRBV15 and TRBJ1-5; the match to TRBD1 covers 7 bases. In germline, CDR1 is LNHNV, CDR2 YYDKDF (reference sequence). Trimming at V came to 9 bases and at J to 0 bases, leaving 8 bases not matched to a gene. This CDR3 has 15 amino acids. The CDR3 here is CATGQRRYSNQPQHF. CDR3 bases: TGTGCCACGGGACAGCGGAGGTATAGCAATCAGCCCCAGCATTTT. Supplemented by reference TRBV15 and TRBJ1-5, the full variable domain reads DAMVIQNPRYQVTQFGKPVTLSCSQTLNHNVMYWYQQKSSQAPKLLFHYYDKDFNNEADTPDNFQSRRPNTSFCFLDIRSPGLGDTAMYLCATGQRRYSNQPQHFGDGTRLSIL.

V is TRBV6-6 and J is TRBJ1-5; D call uncertain. The CDR3 is made up of 14 amino acids. Looked up from germline, CDR1 is MNHNY and CDR2 is SVGAGI (reference sequence). The V gene lost 4 bases and the J gene lost 3 bases, with 10 bases spanning the gap. CDR3 DNA: TGTGCCAGCAGTTCTTCAGGTAACAATCAGCCCCAGCATTTT. Protein product: CASSSSGNNQPQHF.

The chain uses TRBV10-2 and TRBJ2-3; D may correspond to TRBD1 or TRBD2 (10 bases each). The CDR3 sequence is 18 residues long. Germline V CDR1 and CDR2: WSHSY, SAAADI. V was pared by 8 bases and J by 2 bases, with 26 bases between. In DNA form, the CDR3 reads TGCGCCAGCGCGGGACAGGGGAGAGCGGGGGGGGACACAGATACGCAGTATTTT. It is translated as CASAGQGRAGGDTDTQYF.

The chain combines TRBV5-1 with TRBJ1-2, with 7 nucleotides matching TRBD1. J gave up 1 base and V 0 bases, and 9 bases lay outside the gene matches. The CDR3 consists of 17 residues. The germline V gene has CDR1 SGHRS and CDR2 YFSETQ. Here the CDR3 reads CASSLGGTAQGNYGYTF. The CDR3 nucleotides are TGCGCCAGCAGCTTGGGAGGGACAGCCCAGGGTAACTATGGCTACACCTTC.

The chain has TRBV27 and TRBJ2-7, with 7 bases lining up with TRBD1. CDR3 length: 14 residues. Per the germline V gene, CDR1 is MNHEY and CDR2 is SMNVEV (reference sequence). With V trimmed by 6 bases and J by 0 bases, 5 bases remained unmatched. The CDR3 DNA sequence: TGTGCCAGCAGGGCAGGGGGTTCCTCCTACGAGCAGTACTTC. Translation gives CASRAGGSSYEQYF.

The V and J genes are TRBV5-1 and TRBJ1-2; 12 nucleotides align to TRBD1. This CDR3 comprises 16 residues. After removal of 0 bases from V and 4 bases from J, the junction contained 4 bases not matched to a gene. Germline V gives CDR1 SGHRS, CDR2 YFSETQ. Here the CDR3 reads CASSLGRDRGLYGYTF. CDR3 coding DNA: TGCGCCAGCAGCTTGGGCCGGGACAGGGGGCTCTATGGCTACACCTTC. The entire variable domain, with the rest obtained from reference TRBV5-1 and TRBJ1-2, is as follows: KAGVTQTPRYLIKTRGQQVTLSCSPISGHRSVSWYQQTPGQGLQFLFEYFSETQRNKGNFPGRFSGRQFSNSRSEMNVSTLELGDSALYLCASSLGRDRGLYGYTFGSGTRLTVV.

V and J are TRBV10-3 and TRBJ2-5; 12 nucleotides agree with TRBD2. Per germline, CDR1 ENHRY and CDR2 SYGVKD. V was pared by 3 bases and J by 13 bases, with 9 bases of the junction left unmatched. The CDR3 loop spans 14 amino acids. The CDR3 DNA sequence: TGTGCCATCAGTGACAGGACTAGCGGGGCCACAACGTACTTC. Translation: CAISDRTSGATTYF.

V is TRBV28 and J is TRBJ2-7; D remains unclear. V lost 6 bases, J lost 5 bases, and 20 bases lay in between. The CDR3 is 15 residues long. The V gene's germline CDR1 is MDHEN and CDR2 SYDVKM. In nucleotides, the CDR3 is TGTGCCAGCAGAGAGACCGGGCCCCAAGTGGACGAGCAGTACTTC. Translating it yields CASRETGPQVDEQYF.

The chain uses TRBV28 and TRBJ2-5; D may correspond to TRBD1 or TRBD2 (7 bases each). CDR1 is MDHEN, CDR2 SYDVKM, per germline. The V end lost 5 bases, the J end lost 5 bases, and 21 bases lay between the germline ends. CDR3 length equals 16 residues. CDR3 coding DNA: TGTGCCAGCAGTCCCGTCAGGGGGGGGATCGGTGAGACCCAGTACTTC. It specifies CASSPVRGGIGETQYF.

The V and J genes are TRBV5-4 and TRBJ1-6, with D possibly being TRBD1 (5 bases). Looked up from germline, CDR1 is SGHNT and CDR2 is YYREEE (reference sequence). This CDR3 is built from 15 residues. V was cut by 5 bases and J by 7 bases, with 16 bases left in between. CDR3 sequence (DNA): TGTGCCAGCAGATCGAGCCAGACAGACAATTCACCCCTCCACTTT. It codes for CASRSSQTDNSPLHF.

V usage is TRBV14 and J usage is TRBJ2-6; TRBD1 matches at 7 bases. Trimming took 3 bases from V and 2 from J; bases not matched to a gene: 4. This CDR3 region has 16 residues. Per germline, CDR1 SGHDN and CDR2 FVKESK. In nucleotides, the CDR3 is TGTGCCAGCAGCCAGACAGGGTCTGCTGGGGCCAACGTCCTGACTTTC. Translation: CASSQTGSAGANVLTF.

J is TRBJ1-6 and V is TRBV6-5; maybe TRBD1 (5 bases). Germline V gene sequence: CDR1 MNHEY, CDR2 SVGAGI. The CDR3 spans 14 residues. The V gene lost 8 bases and the J gene lost 7 bases, with 15 bases spanning the gap. This CDR3 is CASCPGRRNSPLHF. As DNA, the CDR3 is TGTGCCAGCTGCCCGGGACGGCGGAATTCACCCCTCCACTTT.

This sequence joins TRBV19 and TRBJ1-5; TRBD1 might be the D (6 bases). This CDR3 is built from 14 residues. Germline V gene sequence: CDR1 LNHDA, CDR2 SQIVND (reference sequence). Trimming pared 4 bases from V and 5 bases from J, leaving 12 bases between. The CDR3 nucleotides are TGTGCCAGTAGTAATACAGGGTATTATCAGCCCCAGCATTTT. Translating gives CASSNTGYYQPQHF.

The chain links TRBV11-2 to TRBJ1-1; D not resolved. Germline values: CDR1 SGHAT, CDR2 FQNNGV. CDR3 length equals 14 residues. V lost 3 bases and J lost 0, with 8 bases in between. For the CDR3, the DNA is TGTGCCAGCAGCTTCTCCCTGATGAACACTGAAGCTTTCTTT. Its protein is CASSFSLMNTEAFF.

Concerning this clone: A junction end diverges from the germline sequence, so it may reflect a read error. The gene calls are TRBV10-3 and TRBJ2-5; D ambiguous. The V gene's germline CDR1 is ENHRY and CDR2 SYGVKD. This CDR3 is 13 amino acids long. CDR3 nucleotide sequence: TGTGCCATCAGGGAGTCTTCGGAAGAGACCCAGTACTTC. Amino acids: CAIRESSEETQYF.

J is TRBJ2-1 and V is TRBV2, with TRBD2 identical over 12 bases. CDR3 size: 15 residues. CDR1 is SNHLY, CDR2 FYNNEI, per germline. V was clipped by 6 bases and J by 4 bases; unmatched bases: 4. The chain's CDR3 is CASSASGGAYNEQFF. In DNA, the CDR3 is TGTGCCAGCAGCGCTAGCGGGGGGGCTTACAATGAGCAGTTCTTC.

The chain combines TRBV29-1 with TRBJ2-1, with D perhaps TRBD2 (6 bases). The V and J ends lost 4 bases and 0 bases respectively, with 16 bases between them. The CDR3 runs to 16 residues. The V gene's germline CDR1 is SQVTM and CDR2 ANQGSEA. The CDR3 here is CSVVRGSDSSYNEQFF. The DNA for the CDR3 is TGCAGCGTTGTACGGGGGAGCGACAGCTCCTACAATGAGCAGTTCTTC.

The sample holds a few counts of this clone. Other nucleotide sequences from this sample produce the same CDR3. The CDR3 loop is CASSLPNNSPLHF. DNA of the CDR3: TGTGCCAGCAGTTTACCGAATAATTCACCCCTCCACTTT. The V and J genes are TRBV28 and TRBJ1-6; D unresolved. This CDR3 has 13 amino acids. Germline V gene sequence: CDR1 MDHEN, CDR2 SYDVKM. V lost 2 bases to trimming and J lost 5 bases, with 4 bases between them.

This chain uses TRBV6-1 with TRBJ1-2, with D hard to call. V was trimmed by 4 bases and J by 6 bases, leaving 12 bases between them. The V gene's germline CDR1 is MNHNS and CDR2 SASEGT. This CDR3 is built from 13 residues. CDR3: CASSAGIGDGYTF. The CDR3 nucleotides read TGTGCCAGCAGTGCTGGGATTGGGGATGGCTACACCTTC.

The CDR3 reads CASSQTGIGRTEAFF. CDR3 sequence (DNA): TGCGCCAGCAGCCAAACGGGAATAGGGCGGACTGAAGCTTTCTTT. V gene TRBV4-3 combines with J gene TRBJ1-1; D unclear. Per germline, CDR1 LGHNA and CDR2 YSLEER. The CDR3 consists of 15 residues. Trimming cost V 2 bases and J 5 bases, with 15 bases left between them.

Note on this clone: The same CDR3 can be traced to other DNA sequences in this sample. This rearrangement joins TRBV5-1 to TRBJ2-2; 11 positions agree with TRBD2. The CDR3 runs to 16 residues. V trimming: 2 bases; J trimming: 1 base; junction bases outside the gene matches: 1. Germline values: CDR1 SGHRS, CDR2 YFSETQ. CDR3 bases: TGCGCCAGCAGCTTTACTAGCGGGGGGAACACCGGGGAGCTGTTTTTT. It yields the protein CASSFTSGGNTGELFF.

CDR3 amino acids: CASSSPQGTIHNEQFF. DNA for the CDR3: TGCGCCAGCAGCTCGCCCCAGGGCACCATACACAATGAGCAGTTCTTC. V usage is TRBV5-1 and J usage is TRBJ2-1; D might be TRBD1 (5 bases). V lost 3 bases, J lost 5 bases, and 18 bases lay in between. In germline, CDR1 is SGHRS, CDR2 YFSETQ. The CDR3 consists of 16 residues.

The chain combines TRBV7-9 with TRBJ1-3, with D possibly being TRBD1 (5 bases). Germline loops: CDR1 SEHNR, CDR2 FQNEAQ (reference sequence). The CDR3 sequence is 14 residues long. The V end lost 5 bases, the J end lost 3 bases, and 11 bases lay between the germline ends. Written as DNA, the CDR3 is TGTGCCAGCAGCCCCGGACAAGTTGGAAACACCATATATTTT. It encodes CASSPGQVGNTIYF.

The CDR3 sequence is CASSLFLDQTSGLSYEQYF. The CDR3 nucleotides are TGTGCCAGCAGTTTATTCCTCGACCAGACTAGCGGACTTTCCTACGAGCAGTACTTC. The chain joins TRBV28 to TRBJ2-7; 9 bases are a match to TRBD2. The trim removed 1 base at V and 1 base at J, leaving 14 bases unmatched. Germline CDR1 is MDHEN and CDR2 is SYDVKM. CDR3 length equals 19 residues.